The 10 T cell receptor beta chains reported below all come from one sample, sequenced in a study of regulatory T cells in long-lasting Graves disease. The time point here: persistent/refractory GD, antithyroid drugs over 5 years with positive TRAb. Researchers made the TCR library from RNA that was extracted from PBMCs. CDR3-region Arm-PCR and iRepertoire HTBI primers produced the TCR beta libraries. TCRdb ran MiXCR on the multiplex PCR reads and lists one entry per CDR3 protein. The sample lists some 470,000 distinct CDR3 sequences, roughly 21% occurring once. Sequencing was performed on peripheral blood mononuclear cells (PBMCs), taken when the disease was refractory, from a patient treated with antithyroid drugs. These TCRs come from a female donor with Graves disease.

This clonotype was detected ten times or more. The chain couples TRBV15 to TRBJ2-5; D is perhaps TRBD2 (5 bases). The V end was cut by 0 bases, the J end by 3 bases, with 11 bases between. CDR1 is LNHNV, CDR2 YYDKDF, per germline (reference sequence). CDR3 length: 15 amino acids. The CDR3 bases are TGTGCCACCAGCAGAGATCGTATCGGGGAAGAGACCCAGTACTTC. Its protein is CATSRDRIGEETQYF.

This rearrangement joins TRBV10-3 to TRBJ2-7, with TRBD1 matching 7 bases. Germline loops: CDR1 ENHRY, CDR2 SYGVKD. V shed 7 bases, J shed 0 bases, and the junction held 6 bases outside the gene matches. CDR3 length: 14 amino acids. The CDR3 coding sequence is TGTGCCATCATCCGGGACAGTAGCTCCTACGAGCAGTACTTC. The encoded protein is CAIIRDSSSYEQYF.

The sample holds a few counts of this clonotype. The CDR3 DNA is TGTGCCAGCAGCCAGGAGTACGTATATGGGGCCAACGTCCTGACTTTC. Its protein product is CASSQEYVYGANVLTF. The V and J genes are TRBV3-1 and TRBJ2-6; D unresolved. Trimming took off 3 bases at V and 3 bases at J, with 12 bases between the two ends. This CDR3 spans 16 amino acids. Germline-derived CDR1 and CDR2 are LGHDT and YNNKEL (reference sequence).

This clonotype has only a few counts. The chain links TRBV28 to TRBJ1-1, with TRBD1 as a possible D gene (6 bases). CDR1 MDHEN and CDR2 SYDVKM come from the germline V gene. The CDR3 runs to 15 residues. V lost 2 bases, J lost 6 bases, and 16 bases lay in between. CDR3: CASSLVDRTSSEAFF. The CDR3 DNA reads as TGTGCCAGCAGTTTAGTCGACAGGACTTCATCTGAAGCTTTCTTT.

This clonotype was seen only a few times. DNA for the CDR3: TGTGCCAGCAGCTTAGCGCCGGCAGGCACTGAAGCTTTCTTT. Protein sequence: CASSLAPAGTEAFF. The V gene is TRBV7-8, the J gene TRBJ1-1; D is unresolved. Trimming stripped 0 bases from V and 4 bases from J, with 9 bases between. This CDR3 spans 14 amino acids. Germline CDR1 reads SGHVS; CDR2 reads FQNEAQ.

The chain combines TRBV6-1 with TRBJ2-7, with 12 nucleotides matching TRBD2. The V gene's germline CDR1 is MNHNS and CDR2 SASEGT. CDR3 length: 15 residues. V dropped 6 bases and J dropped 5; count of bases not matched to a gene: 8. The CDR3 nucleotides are TGTGCCAGCAGCCCTACTAGCGGGAGGAGGAACGAGCAGTACTTC. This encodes CASSPTSGRRNEQYF.

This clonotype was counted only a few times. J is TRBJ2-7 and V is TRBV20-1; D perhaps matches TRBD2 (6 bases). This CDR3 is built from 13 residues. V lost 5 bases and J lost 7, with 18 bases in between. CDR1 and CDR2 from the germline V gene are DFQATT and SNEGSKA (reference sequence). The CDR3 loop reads CSAPGESRGEQYF. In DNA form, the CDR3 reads TGCAGTGCTCCTGGGGAGTCCCGGGGGGAGCAGTACTTC.

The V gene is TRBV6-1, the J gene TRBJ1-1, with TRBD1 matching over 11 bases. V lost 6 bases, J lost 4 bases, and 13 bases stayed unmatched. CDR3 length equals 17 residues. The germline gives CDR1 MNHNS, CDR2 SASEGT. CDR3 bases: TGTGCCAGCAGACGCGTCGGAGGACAGGGGGCAAGCACTGAAGCTTTCTTT. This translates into CASRRVGGQGASTEAFF.

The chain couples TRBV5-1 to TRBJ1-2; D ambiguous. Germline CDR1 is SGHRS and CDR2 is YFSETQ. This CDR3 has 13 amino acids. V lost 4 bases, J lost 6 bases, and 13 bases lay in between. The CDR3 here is CASSPQTLDGYTF. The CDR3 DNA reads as TGCGCCAGCAGCCCCCAGACACTTGATGGCTACACCTTC.

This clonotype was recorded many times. The CDR3 sequence is CASSERTGSDEQYF. The CDR3 DNA reads as TGTGCCAGCAGTGAAAGGACAGGGTCAGACGAGCAGTACTTC. The rearrangement joins TRBV2 to TRBJ2-7, with 8 bases fitting TRBD1. The V segment lost 2 bases and the J segment 5 bases; nucleotides outside the gene matches: 5. The CDR3 consists of 14 residues. Per the germline V gene, CDR1 is SNHLY and CDR2 is FYNNEI.